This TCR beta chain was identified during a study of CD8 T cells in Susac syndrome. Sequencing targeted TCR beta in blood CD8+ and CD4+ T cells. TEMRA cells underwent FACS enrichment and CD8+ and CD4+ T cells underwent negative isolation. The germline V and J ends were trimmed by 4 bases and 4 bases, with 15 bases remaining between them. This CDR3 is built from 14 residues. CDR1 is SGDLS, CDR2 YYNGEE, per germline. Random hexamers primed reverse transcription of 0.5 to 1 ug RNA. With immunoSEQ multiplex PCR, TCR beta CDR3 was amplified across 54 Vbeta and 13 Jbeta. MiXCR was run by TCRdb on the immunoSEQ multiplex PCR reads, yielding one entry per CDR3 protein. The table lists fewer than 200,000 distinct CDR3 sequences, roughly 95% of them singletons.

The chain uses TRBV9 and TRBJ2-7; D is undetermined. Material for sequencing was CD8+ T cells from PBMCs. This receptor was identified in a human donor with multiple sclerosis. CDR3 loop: CASSLRTDGYEQYF. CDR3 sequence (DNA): TGTGCCAGCAGCTTGCGTACGGATGGTTACGAGCAGTACTTC.